What follows are 30 T cell receptor beta chains derived from one specimen sequenced in a study of cytomegalovirus exposure and HLA in healthy donors. The PCR made use of 60 Vbeta and 13 Jbeta primers. Sequencing was performed with immunoSEQ multiplex PCR; in TCRdb, only in-frame clones are kept and a portion is missing. The sample lists under 150,000 clones; around 84% were seen once. The sample consisted of PBMCs. The receptors here all came from a boy between 2 and 10 years old in good health and CMV-seronegative.

The CDR3 bases are TGTGCCAGCAATCTCCGGCGGGACAGCAATCCAGATAACTATGGCTACACCTTC. Its translation: CASNLRRDSNPDNYGYTF. The V call is TRBV2, the J call TRBJ1-2; 7 nucleotides match TRBD1. V lost 7 bases to trimming and J lost 1 base; unmatched junction nucleotides: 18. The CDR3 length is 18 residues. Germline lookup yields CDR1 SNHLY and CDR2 FYNNEI.

This clone was found a few times. This chain uses TRBV6-4 with TRBJ1-5; tentatively, D is TRBD1 (6 bases). Germline V gene data show CDR1 as MRHNA and CDR2 as SNTAGT. There are 14 residues in the CDR3. V lost 6 bases, J lost 14 bases, and 23 bases lay in between. CDR3 protein: CASRGRPTGREKHF. In DNA, the CDR3 is TGTGCCAGCAGGGGGCGGCCTACAGGGCGAGAAAAGCATTTT.

V and J are TRBV27 and TRBJ2-7, with 8 bases aligning to TRBD1. Germline V gives CDR1 MNHEY, CDR2 SMNVEV (reference sequence). The junction had 21 bases not matched to a gene; V was cut back by 8 bases and J by 3 bases. This CDR3 is built from 18 residues. Written as DNA, the CDR3 is TGTGCCAGCCGCCCCCGCGGGACAGGAGTCCTAGGACTCTACGAGCAGTACTTC. This sequence encodes CASRPRGTGVLGLYEQYF.

The chain carries TRBV5-1 and TRBJ2-7; TRBD2 aligns across 8 bases. Germline values: CDR1 SGHRS, CDR2 YFSETQ. The CDR3 consists of 16 residues. V gave up 4 bases and J gave up 0 bases; unmatched junction bases: 9. CDR3 nucleotide sequence: TGCGCCAGCAGCAAGGACGGGGGGGCGAGCTCCTACGAGCAGTACTTC. Translating gives CASSKDGGASSYEQYF.

DNA of the CDR3: TGTGCCAGCAGTTCTAACCGGGACAGACACACAGATACGCAGTATTTT. Its translation: CASSSNRDRHTDTQYF. This sequence joins TRBV13 and TRBJ2-3, with 7 bases lining up with TRBD1. Germline loops: CDR1 PRHDT, CDR2 FYEKMQ (reference sequence). The J segment lost 2 bases and the V segment lost 6 bases, leaving 11 bases of the junction unmatched. This CDR3 spans 16 amino acids.

This chain links TRBV21-1 with TRBJ2-1; the tabulated D call, TRBD2, remains unverified against the DNA. TRBV21-1 represents a pseudogene. This CDR3 has 14 amino acids. The CDR3 DNA follows: TGTGCCAGCGGCGGGGTTAGCTCCTACAATGAGCAGTTCTTC. It yields the protein CASGGVSSYNEQFF.

The chain carries TRBV27 and TRBJ2-7; TRBD2 agrees at 9 bases. The V and J ends lost 5 bases and 0 bases, in that order; junction bases with no gene match: 2. Germline CDR1 is MNHEY and CDR2 is SMNVEV (reference sequence). This CDR3 has 14 residues. The CDR3 protein is CASSRLADSYEQYF. DNA of the CDR3: TGTGCCAGCAGTCGACTAGCGGACTCCTACGAGCAGTACTTC.

About this clone itself: Sequence at one end of the junction differs from germline and may be a read error. The CDR3, as DNA: TGTGCTAGCAGCTTAGGAACAACAGGAGCCTTTGCAACTAATGAAAAACTGTTTTTT. This codes for CASSLGTTGAFATNEKLFF. The chain carries TRBV7-9 and TRBJ1-4; D perhaps matches TRBD1 (5 bases). The CDR3 extends over 19 amino acids. The germline V gene encodes CDR1 SEHNR and CDR2 FQNEAQ (reference sequence).

V usage is TRBV7-9 and J usage is TRBJ2-7; D gene ambiguous. Per the germline V gene, CDR1 is SEHNR and CDR2 is FQNEAQ (reference sequence). This CDR3 spans 16 amino acids. Trimming removed 5 bases from V and 0 bases from J, with 17 bases in between. CDR3 amino acids: CASSPRLEPPSYEQYF. CDR3 DNA: TGTGCCAGCAGCCCTAGACTTGAACCCCCCTCCTACGAGCAGTACTTC.

The rearrangement uses TRBV15 and TRBJ1-1; TRBD1 matches 8 bases. CDR1 is LNHNV and CDR2 is YYDKDF in the germline V gene (reference sequence). The V segment lost 3 bases and the J segment 4 bases; nucleotides outside the gene matches: 1. This CDR3 region has 13 residues. The DNA of the CDR3 is TGTGCCACCAGCAGGGACAGGGCCACTGAAGCTTTCTTT. Residues: CATSRDRATEAFF.

This clone came up a few times. The rearrangement links TRBV7-7 to TRBJ2-1, with D unresolved. The CDR3 is made up of 13 amino acids. Trimming removed 5 bases from V and 7 bases from J, with 12 bases in between. Germline V gene lookup returns CDR1 SSHAT and CDR2 FNYEAQ (reference sequence). The CDR3 here is CASSLISGNEQFF. The CDR3 DNA sequence: TGTGCCAGCAGCCTGATTTCCGGGAATGAGCAGTTCTTC.

V and J are TRBV28 and TRBJ1-5; D remains unclear. The CDR3 loop spans 15 amino acids. The germline V gene has CDR1 MDHEN and CDR2 SYDVKM. Trimming removed 0 bases from V and 0 bases from J, with 6 bases in between. For the CDR3, the DNA is TGTGCCAGCAGTTTATGGACAACTAGCAATCAGCCCCAGCATTTT. Translated, it gives CASSLWTTSNQPQHF.

V and J are TRBV2 and TRBJ1-2, with D uncertain. This CDR3 contains 15 residues. Germline V gene data show CDR1 as SNHLY and CDR2 as FYNNEI. V lost 0 bases to trimming and J lost 10 bases, with 18 bases between them. The CDR3 nucleotides read TGTGCCAGCAGTGAAGCATATTGGATGCCGCTAGACTACACCTTC. This codes for CASSEAYWMPLDYTF. Based on the CDR3 plus reference TRBV2 and TRBJ1-2, the full variable domain is EPEVTQTPSHQVTQMGQEVILRCVPISNHLYFYWYRQILGQKVEFLVSFYNNEISEKSEIFDDQFSVERPDGSNFTLKIRSTKLEDSAMYFCASSEAYWMPLDYTFGSGTRLTVV.

The count of this clone is one. V and J are TRBV19 and TRBJ1-5; TRBD1 matches 7 bases. This CDR3 contains 16 residues. Losses at the gene ends were 4 bases for V and 7 bases for J; bases not matched to a gene: 13. CDR1 is LNHDA and CDR2 is SQIVND in the germline V gene (reference sequence). CDR3 DNA sequence: TGTGCCAGTAGTAGGGCCCAACAGGGGAAATCCCAGCCCCAGCATTTT. Translated, it gives CASSRAQQGKSQPQHF.

This clone was picked up one time. The chain carries TRBV6-5 and TRBJ2-3; D remains unclear. Trimming stripped 4 bases from V and 2 bases from J, with 7 bases between. Germline-derived CDR1 and CDR2 are MNHEY and SVGAGI. This CDR3 comprises 13 residues. CDR3 DNA sequence: TGTGCCAGCAGTTTCGGGTTCACAGATACGCAGTATTTT. Its protein is CASSFGFTDTQYF.

This clone was counted a few times. The chain combines TRBV5-1 with TRBJ1-2; D possibly corresponds to TRBD1 (5 bases). The CDR3 loop spans 14 amino acids. Between the trimmed V and J ends, which lost 4 bases and 4 bases, there was a span of 14 bases. The V gene's germline CDR1 is SGHRS and CDR2 YFSETQ. The CDR3 protein is CASSVDNNPYGYTF. Here the CDR3 DNA reads TGCGCCAGCAGCGTGGACAACAACCCCTATGGCTACACCTTC.

The genes are TRBV5-4 and TRBJ1-2, with 7 bases that match TRBD1. This CDR3 comprises 15 residues. Losses at the gene ends were 3 bases for V and 4 bases for J; bases not matched to a gene: 9. Germline V gives CDR1 SGHNT, CDR2 YYREEE (reference sequence). The CDR3 here is CASSSITGVRYGYTF. The CDR3 nucleotides are TGTGCCAGCAGCTCGATTACAGGGGTCCGCTATGGCTACACCTTC.

The chain links TRBV6-4 to TRBJ2-1; 10 positions match TRBD2. V shed 5 bases, J shed 3 bases, and the junction held 4 bases outside the gene matches. Per germline, CDR1 MRHNA and CDR2 SNTAGT. The CDR3 covers 15 residues. CDR3 bases: TGTGCCAGCAGTCAAGCGGGAGGGGTCTACAATGAGCAGTTCTTC. It specifies CASSQAGGVYNEQFF.

This clone was counted a single time. The chain uses TRBV4-2 and TRBJ2-7; a weak D match, TRBD1 (5 bases). V was pared by 0 bases and J by 1 base, with 7 bases between. Germline values: CDR1 LGHNA, CDR2 YNFKEQ. There are 14 residues in the CDR3. The CDR3 sequence is CASSQDDRSYEQYF. The DNA of the CDR3 is TGTGCCAGCAGCCAAGATGACAGATCCTACGAGCAGTACTTC.

J is TRBJ1-6 and V is TRBV5-1, with TRBD1 matching 9 bases. CDR3 size: 14 residues. Trimming removed 3 bases from V and 7 bases from J; junction bases left unmatched: 2. From germline, CDR1 is SGHRS and CDR2 YFSETQ. The CDR3 sequence: CASSSGQGNSPLHF. CDR3 bases: TGCGCCAGCAGCTCGGGACAGGGAAATTCACCCCTCCACTTT.

V is TRBV6-5 and J is TRBJ1-5, with D perhaps TRBD1 (5 bases). The V gene lost 6 bases and the J gene lost 2 bases, with 11 bases spanning the gap. Per the germline V gene, CDR1 is MNHEY and CDR2 is SVGAGI. CDR3 length equals 14 residues. CDR3 sequence reads: CASRAQGGNQPQHF. CDR3 DNA sequence: TGTGCCAGCAGGGCTCAGGGTGGCAATCAGCCCCAGCATTTT.

The gene calls are TRBV15 and TRBJ1-2; a weak D match, TRBD1 (5 bases). Trimming removed 5 bases at V and 4 bases at J, with 11 bases between. CDR3 length: 13 amino acids. CDR1 and CDR2 from the germline V gene are LNHNV and YYDKDF (reference sequence). The CDR3 coding sequence is TGTGCCACCAGCGTCGACAGTATCTATGGCTACACCTTC. It is translated as CATSVDSIYGYTF.

The chain employs TRBV10-3 and TRBJ1-1; D ambiguous. This CDR3 has 12 residues. From germline, CDR1 is ENHRY and CDR2 SYGVKD. V shed 3 bases and J shed 4 bases, with 6 bases lying between them. CDR3 residues: CAISEGSTEAFF. DNA of the CDR3: TGTGCCATCAGTGAAGGGAGCACTGAAGCTTTCTTT.

The rearrangement links TRBV9 to TRBJ2-2; 14 bases match TRBD2. The germline V gene encodes CDR1 SGDLS and CDR2 YYNGEE. The junction had 20 bases not matched to a gene; V was cut back by 4 bases and J by 6 bases. The CDR3 contains 21 residues. CDR3 protein: CASSLAPGLAGVIGSAGELFF. The CDR3 DNA sequence: TGTGCCAGCAGCCTGGCTCCGGGACTAGCGGGAGTCATCGGGTCGGCCGGGGAGCTGTTTTTT.

The chain employs TRBV28 and TRBJ2-1; 8 nucleotides align to TRBD1. V shed 2 bases and J 9 bases; nucleotides not matched to a gene: 9. CDR1 and CDR2 from the germline V gene are MDHEN and SYDVKM. The CDR3 runs 15 residues. CDR3 in DNA: TGTGCCAGCAGTTTACGTCGAACAGGGGGTACTGAGCAGTTCTTC. Translation: CASSLRRTGGTEQFF.

The rearrangement links TRBV5-4 to TRBJ1-2, with TRBD1 matching over 7 bases. The ends lost 0 bases at V and 7 bases at J; junction bases unmatched: 6. Germline CDR1 is SGHNT and CDR2 is YYREEE (reference sequence). This CDR3 comprises 14 residues. The CDR3 DNA reads as TGTGCCAGCAGCTTGGCCGGCCCAGGGGGTGGCTACACCTTC. This codes for CASSLAGPGGGYTF.

The V gene is TRBV9, the J gene TRBJ2-1; 11 bases are a match to TRBD2. V dropped 3 bases and J dropped 7; count of bases not matched to a gene: 12. Germline CDR1 reads SGDLS; CDR2 reads YYNGEE. This CDR3 has 17 amino acids. CDR3 nucleotides: TGTGCCAGCAGCGCGCTCTTAGTAGCGGGGGGGCTAAATGAGCAGTTCTTC. It translates to CASSALLVAGGLNEQFF.

The V call is TRBV25-1, the J call TRBJ2-2; TRBD1 matches at 10 bases. Germline V gene lookup returns CDR1 MGHDK and CDR2 SYGVNS. The CDR3 is 15 amino acids. The ends lost 2 bases at V and 5 bases at J; junction bases unmatched: 2. CDR3 sequence reads: CASSEGQGETGELFF. The CDR3 bases are TGTGCCAGCAGTGAAGGACAGGGGGAGACCGGGGAGCTGTTTTTT.

V and J are TRBV18 and TRBJ2-6; D unclear. V was cut by 4 bases and J by 3 bases, with 10 bases left in between. The CDR3 totals 15 residues. Germline CDR1 reads KGHSH; CDR2 reads LQKENI. This CDR3 reads CASSRENFGANVLTF. The CDR3, as DNA: TGTGCCAGCTCACGTGAAAACTTTGGGGCCAACGTCCTGACTTTC.

V usage is TRBV4-1 and J usage is TRBJ2-3; 9 bases fit TRBD2. The CDR3 sequence is 15 residues long. The V gene end was trimmed by 5 bases and the J gene end by 0 bases; junction bases not matched to a gene: 3. The germline V gene encodes CDR1 MGHRA and CDR2 YSYEKL. CDR3 coding DNA: TGCGCCAGCAGCTTACTAGCGGGCAGCACAGATACGCAGTATTTT. Its translation is CASSLLAGSTDTQYF.